This paragraph covers one T cell receptor (beta chain) sequence. What antigen it recognizes has not been identified. No much larger clone exists at a distance of one base, and base qualities are not known. The data belong to a study of lymphopenia after photon versus proton radiotherapy (dated 2019 in TCRdb). Turning to the overall study: In patients with gastrointestinal tumors who developed high-grade lymphopenia, the study compared the immunological effects of photon radiation therapy with those of proton radiation therapy. The study aimed to characterize how the two radiation modalities differ in their impact on the immune system. The 15 to 25 patients in the cohort had gastrointestinal tumors, were treated with either photon or proton therapy, and subsequently developed lymphopenia.

The library was made by the immunoSEQ multiplex PCR assay. Deep sequencing of rearranged TCR beta loci, alongside multiparametric flow cytometry, was used to profile T cell repertoires. TCRdb retrieved this table from immuneACCESS and kept in-frame rearrangements only. Not all clones are present; in checked studies, unresolved V genes account for under half, and no reason is known for the remainder. For this sample the table gives under 35,000 clones, of which about 87% were detected only once. The ten largest clones represent more than 12% of the sample. The CDR3 covers 15 residues, taking in both the cysteine and the phenylalanine. CDR3 DNA is the only sequence kept; it has 45 bases, read in frame from the first base. V is trimmed back by 0 bases and J by 7 bases, and the junction contains 4 bases that no gene match accounts for. According to the germline V gene, CDR1 reads SGDLS and CDR2 reads YYNGEE.

Broader findings and caveats from the paper: Relative stability during treatment was observed in proton-treated patients, whereas loss of naive T cells and TCR diversity and gain of effector/memory populations were observed in photon-treated patients. The survival association was assessed only in patients who died, and better survival with proton therapy was presented by the authors as a possibility rather than a demonstrated result. Among patients across the cohort who died, overall survival time showed an inverse correlation with a larger post-nadir drop in TCR diversity. After the lymphocyte count nadir, repertoires from photon-treated patients showed oligoclonal expansion, particularly of CD8+ Temra cells, and this expansion drove the decline in diversity.

The chain is assembled from TRBV9 and TRBJ2-4; 10 nucleotides in the junction match TRBD1. The specimen comprised peripheral blood, sampled from a patient treated with proton-based radiotherapy. The TCR was taken from a woman aged 70-85 years with pancreatic cancer. At the DNA level, the sequence is TGTGCCAGCAGCGTAGGACAGGGGGCTTGGAACATTCAGTACTTC. Translated, this is CASSVGQGAWNIQYF.